The rows below give T cell receptor beta chains drawn from one sample of a study of neurological immune-mediated disorders. TCRdb reprocessed the 5' RACE reads via MiXCR and lists one record per CDR3 protein. The table records about 79,000 distinct CDR3 sequences, 12% to 15% of them present only once. The sample consisted of PBMCs. The receptors originated from a woman in her 50s in good health. The CDR3 runs from the conserved cysteine through the conserved F or W. Clone size, where shown, is once, few, many, or a class for clones that have expanded.

CASSRESGNTIYF TRBJ1-3 many TRBV6-5
CSVEPTAEQFF TRBJ2-1 . TRBV29-1
CASSLTPRRTYNEQFF TRBJ2-1 many TRBV5-6
CASSLDGEEKLFF TRBJ1-4 many TRBV5-1
CSAPRGQGSNYGYTF TRBJ1-2 . TRBV20-1
CASSLDSGTDTQYF TRBJ2-3 many TRBV12-3/TRBV12-4
CASSWSAQNTEAFF TRBJ1-1 many TRBV7-2
CASSLAGTSNYNEQFF TRBJ2-1 few TRBV5-1
CATSDPAGSHADEQFF TRBJ2-1 few TRBV24-1
CASSLRDRPLGEQFF TRBJ2-1 many TRBV5-1
CASSFGQAITDTQYF TRBJ2-3 many TRBV5-1
CSARWSSGDTDTQYF TRBJ2-3 many TRBV20-1
CASSQPRAVTSRVTEAFF TRBJ1-1 . TRBV5-1
CASRSNTEAFF TRBJ1-1 . TRBV19
CASSPRIFALANNIQYF TRBJ2-4 . TRBV7-9